The entry that follows covers one T cell receptor (beta chain) sequence. Antigen specificity is unknown. The PCR was carried out with 60 Vbeta primers and 13 Jbeta primers. Here immunoSEQ multiplex PCR was the method, and the copy in TCRdb shows in-frame clones only, minus some. The sample has 90,000 to 110,000 clones; over 70% are singletons. This sample was taken from a study of cytomegalovirus exposure and HLA in healthy donors. The overall study: Most genotyped donors, 81% of 350 to 500, had Caucasian-associated genetic ancestry.

Study-wide findings and caveats: Most observed TCR sequences were rare, whereas some public TCRs were detected in many donors. Clonal expansion, a later analysis showed, was greater in HLA-associated TCR beta chains than in equally common others.

Although they were nominally healthy when sampled, donors likely had unrecorded immune exposures. Germline CDR1 reads ENHRY; CDR2 reads SYGVKD. The CDR3 sequence is 15 residues long. The sequencing sample was made of PBMCs. This sequence was found in a male donor in good health and CMV-seronegative. This chain links TRBV10-3 with TRBJ2-5; 11 positions agree with TRBD1. The end of the DNA is better explained by TRBJ2-7, so the J call may be wrong. The CDR3 reads CAISEAGQGVYEQYF. CDR3 nucleotides: TGTGCCATCAGTGAGGCGGGACAGGGGGTCTACGAGCAGTACTTC.